The 4 T cell receptor beta chains given below trace back to one sample, sequenced in a study of CD8+ T cells in alopecia areata (dated by TCRdb to the late 2010s). Receptor libraries were prepared by the immunoSEQ multiplex PCR assay. For TCR sequencing, RNA was extracted from every sample and reverse transcribed into cDNA to serve as template. The table comes from immuneACCESS by way of TCRdb, which keeps in-frame sequences with V and J called. Part of the clones is missing from these tables; in studies checked, under half for an unresolved V gene and the rest for unknown reasons. Here the sample has fewer than 250,000 clones; approximately 56% occur a single time. The ten largest clonotypes hold around 0.69% of the sample. The sample's time point label is to be understood as: around 4 weeks on oral tofacitinib. The treatment or condition label, read with the paper, signifies: oral pan-JAK inhibitor, 5-10 mg twice daily.

The sequencing here drew on CD4+ T cells sorted from blood, taken at week 4, from a patient treated with tofacitinib. The receptors were gathered from a human donor with alopecia areata.

This clone was seen more than once but under ten times. The V call is TRBV7-3, the J call TRBJ2-3; D uncertain. Trimming left V 2 bases short and J 0 bases short, with 6 bases between. This CDR3 is 14 amino acids long. Germline-derived CDR1 and CDR2 are SGHTA and FQGTGA. The CDR3 reads CASSLVPSTDTQYF. The DNA for the CDR3 is TGTGCCAGCAGCTTAGTCCCTAGCACAGATACGCAGTATTTT.

The rearrangement joins TRBV6-1 to TRBJ1-5; possible D gene TRBD1, 5 bases. Deletions cut 6 bases from V and 0 bases from J, with 9 bases between. CDR3 size: 14 residues. CDR1 is MNHNS, CDR2 SASEGT, per germline. CDR3 sequence (DNA): TGTGCCAGCAGGGGGGGATATAGCAATCAGCCCCAGCATTTT. It is translated as CASRGGYSNQPQHF.

J is TRBJ1-2 and V is TRBV27; 7 positions agree with TRBD1. Per the germline V gene, CDR1 is MNHEY and CDR2 is SMNVEV (reference sequence). The CDR3 consists of 13 residues. V trimming: 5 bases; J trimming: 6 bases; junction bases outside the gene matches: 6. Written as DNA, the CDR3 is TGTGCCAGCAGTGACCGGGACAGCAATGGCTACACCTTC. It yields the protein CASSDRDSNGYTF.

The V gene is TRBV2, the J gene TRBJ2-5, with TRBD1 matching over 10 bases. This CDR3 has 13 amino acids. J gave up 1 base and V 9 bases, and 2 bases lay outside the gene matches. Germline assignment: CDR1 SNHLY and CDR2 FYNNEI. The DNA of the CDR3 is TGTGCCAGTAGGACAGGGGGCCAAGAGACCCAGTACTTC. This sequence encodes CASRTGGQETQYF.